This paragraph covers one T cell receptor beta chain sequence. Its cognate antigen has yet to be identified. Within one base of it there is no much larger clone, and no base qualities were kept. The data were obtained in a study of control samples from healthy donors and cancer patients (dated by TCRdb to the early 2020s). Library generation was performed with the immunoSEQ multiplex PCR assay. This is the immuneACCESS table as TCRdb keeps it, with only in-frame sequences that have V and J called. A part of the clones is gone; compared with another copy, unresolved V genes explain less than half, and the rest is unexplained. This sample lists around 170,000 clones; approximately 90% were detected once. Of the sample, roughly 1.5% falls within the top ten clones. According to the germline V gene (reference sequence), CDR1 reads MNHNY and CDR2 reads SVGAGI. At the junction V is shortened by 0 bases and J by 2 bases; bases outside the gene matches: 4. Taken from cysteine to phenylalanine, the CDR3 has 16 residues. Only CDR3 DNA remains: 48 bases, in frame from the first base.

The chain is assembled from TRBV6-6 and TRBJ2-1; 7 junctional bases match TRBD2. The sequence came from a young man in good health. The sequenced sample consisted of blood. The nucleotide sequence is given as TGTGCCAGCAGTTACTCGCTGACTAGCCCCTACAATGAGCAGTTCTTC. Protein translation: CASSYSLTSPYNEQFF.